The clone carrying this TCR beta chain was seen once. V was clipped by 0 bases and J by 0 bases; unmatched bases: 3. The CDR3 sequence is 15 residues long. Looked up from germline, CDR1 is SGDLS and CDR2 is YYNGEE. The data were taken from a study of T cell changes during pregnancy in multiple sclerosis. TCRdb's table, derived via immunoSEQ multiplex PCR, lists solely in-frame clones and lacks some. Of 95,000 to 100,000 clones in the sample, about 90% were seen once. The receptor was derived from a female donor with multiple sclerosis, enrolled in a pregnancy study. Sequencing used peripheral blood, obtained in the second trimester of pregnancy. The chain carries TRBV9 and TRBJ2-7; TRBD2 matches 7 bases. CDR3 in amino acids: CASSVGSSGSYEQYF. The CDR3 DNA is TGTGCCAGCAGCGTAGGTTCTAGCGGCTCCTACGAGCAGTACTTC.